The T cell receptor (beta chain) described here comes from a study of metastatic and nonmetastatic thyroid tumors. Study-wide results and limits: Patients with malignant thyroid tumors reportedly had significantly higher TCR beta diversity than those with benign nodules, in blood and tumor.

Per the original methods: Using the CDR3 differences seen across clinicopathological groups, the authors built a distant-metastasis classifier for papillary thyroid cancer, which was meant to discriminate distant-metastatic patients. TCRdb reanalyzed the PCR reads via MiXCR. TCRdb's processing, not the authors', yielded these V and J calls. Of 3,000 to 4,500 clones listed, roughly 36% are singletons. Trimming stripped 0 bases from V and 0 bases from J, with 15 bases between. Germline V gives CDR1 LNHNV, CDR2 YYDKDF (reference sequence). The CDR3 runs 18 residues. This clone ranks as medium-sized. Its cognate antigen is unknown. Before thyroid surgery, none of the patients had received any treatment.

The chain uses TRBV15 and TRBJ2-1, with D perhaps TRBD1 (5 bases). The sequence derives from a female donor with papillary thyroid cancer or a benign thyroid nodule (not recorded which). Some clones in this sample may be carry-over from other donors' samples. Sequencing input: adjacent normal tissue. CDR3 in amino acids: CATSREKGLSSSYNEQFF. For the CDR3, the DNA is TGTGCCACCAGCAGAGAAAAGGGGCTCTCAAGCTCCTACAATGAGCAGTTCTTC.